This TCR beta chain was recovered during a study of shared clonotypes between healthy human individuals. On this clone itself: Its specificity is not known. Different DNA sequences within this sample yield the same CDR3.

Unmatched junction bases numbered 4, after V lost 4 bases and J lost 0 bases. In germline, CDR1 is SGDLS, CDR2 YYNGEE. This CDR3 is built from 14 residues. The naive CD8 population came from CD45RO-negative cells selected for CCR7, without terminally differentiated effector memory CD45RA+ cells. Study-wide findings and caveats: Non-shared clonotypes had lower generation probabilities than clonotypes shared by all four sorted-subset donors.

TCRdb keeps only in-frame clones here, not all; method: immunoSEQ multiplex PCR. The profile shows about 2.1 million clones, approximately 94% of them singletons. The TCR comes from a man between 18 and 35 years old in good health. Some clones in this sample may be carry-over from other donors' samples. The sample was naive CD8+ T cells from PBMCs. This sequence joins TRBV9 and TRBJ2-7; 7 bases agree with TRBD1. CDR3 in DNA: TGTGCCAGCAGCCCCGGGACAGTCTCCTACGAGCAGTACTTC. It is translated as CASSPGTVSYEQYF.